These 5 T cell receptor beta chains were all obtained from the same sample, sequenced in a study of regulatory T cells in long-lasting Graves disease. Arm-PCR of CDR3 regions and iRepertoire HTBI primers were the basis on which TCR beta libraries were built. MiXCR, applied by TCRdb to the multiplex PCR reads, yields one record per CDR3 protein. Counted here are a few hundred thousand distinct CDR3 sequences, roughly 23% occurring once; the ten biggest clones make up around 30%. Time point: persistent/refractory GD, antithyroid drugs over 5 years with positive TRAb. Construction of the TCR library relied on RNA isolated from PBMCs. The sample in question was peripheral blood mononuclear cells (PBMCs), obtained when the disease was refractory, from a patient treated with antithyroid drugs. Receptors were obtained from a woman in her thirties or forties with Graves disease.

This clonotype was detected ten times or more. The chain carries TRBV28 and TRBJ2-2; 12 nucleotides agree with TRBD2. CDR1 is MDHEN and CDR2 is SYDVKM in the germline V gene. The CDR3 covers 16 residues. V dropped 3 bases and J dropped 5; count of bases not matched to a gene: 4. The CDR3 here is CASSLSSGRVTGELFF. The CDR3 DNA follows: TGTGCCAGCAGTTTGTCTAGCGGGAGGGTTACCGGGGAGCTGTTTTTT. The full variable domain, its missing parts supplied by reference TRBV28 and TRBJ2-2, is DVKVTQSSRYLVKRTGEKVFLECVQDMDHENMFWYRQDPGLGLRLIYFSYDVKMKEKGDIPEGYSVSREKKERFSLILESASTNQTSMYLCASSLSSGRVTGELFFGEGSRLTVL.

V is TRBV19 and J is TRBJ1-5; D is perhaps TRBD1 (5 bases). The CDR3 runs to 13 residues. V dropped 4 bases and J dropped 4 bases, with 8 bases sitting between them. Germline V gene sequence: CDR1 LNHDA, CDR2 SQIVND (reference sequence). CDR3 nucleotide sequence: TGTGCCAGTAGTAGGGGGATTAATCAGCCCCAGCATTTT. This codes for CASSRGINQPQHF.

The rearrangement uses TRBV10-3 and TRBJ2-5; 12 bases map to TRBD2. The V segment lost 2 bases and the J segment 5 bases; nucleotides outside the gene matches: 6. Looked up from germline, CDR1 is ENHRY and CDR2 is SYGVKD. The CDR3 is made up of 16 amino acids. The CDR3, as DNA: TGTGCCATCAGTGAGCCACTAGCGGGAGGCCGGGAGACCCAGTACTTC. It yields the protein CAISEPLAGGRETQYF.

The V call is TRBV5-1, the J call TRBJ2-2; no clear D. V lost 4 bases to trimming and J lost 6 bases, with 10 bases between them. The V gene's germline CDR1 is SGHRS and CDR2 YFSETQ. The CDR3 totals 13 residues. The CDR3 bases are TGCGCCAGCAGCGGGTTGATCGCCGGGGAGCTGTTTTTT. It translates to CASSGLIAGELFF.

The V call is TRBV6-2 or TRBV6-3, the J call TRBJ2-1; 8 nucleotides agree with TRBD1. V dropped 5 bases and J dropped 4; count of bases not matched to a gene: 1. Germline loops: CDR1 MNHEY, CDR2 SVGEGT. This CDR3 comprises 13 residues. DNA for the CDR3: TGTGCCAGCAGTCGGACAGGGTACAATGAGCAGTTCTTC. Translation: CASSRTGYNEQFF.